These 25 T cell receptor beta chains came from one sample sequenced in a study of T cell responses to AZD1222 COVID-19 vaccine. Clones were read by immunoSEQ multiplex PCR, and TCRdb kept only the in-frame ones, dropping some. The sample yields 85,000 to 120,000 clones, roughly 86% seen once. Material: peripheral blood, obtained on day 0 of AZD1222 vaccination. All receptors derive from an adult in good health.

The J gene is TRBJ1-1, the V gene TRBV19; D not resolved. Germline lookup yields CDR1 LNHDA and CDR2 SQIVND (reference sequence). V lost 6 bases to trimming and J lost 0 bases, with 23 bases between them. The CDR3 is 18 amino acids. The CDR3 here is CASSAPRSGAGMNTEAFF. Written as DNA, the CDR3 is TGTGCCAGTAGCGCACCGAGGTCCGGCGCTGGGATGAACACTGAAGCTTTCTTT.

The chain combines TRBV10-3 with TRBJ2-1; possibly TRBD2 for D (5 bases). This CDR3 spans 12 amino acids. Trimming removed 8 bases from V and 7 bases from J, with 12 bases in between. The germline V gene has CDR1 ENHRY and CDR2 SYGVKD. CDR3 nucleotide sequence: TGTGCCATCGGCCCGGACTTTAATGAGCAGTTCTTC. This codes for CAIGPDFNEQFF.

The J gene is TRBJ1-2, the V gene TRBV7-2; D is possibly TRBD1 (6 bases). The CDR3 has 13 residues. V was cut by 4 bases and J by 7 bases, with 13 bases left in between. Germline assignment: CDR1 SGHTA and CDR2 FQGNSA. CDR3 sequence reads: CASSSNRDSGYTF. CDR3 DNA sequence: TGTGCCAGCAGCTCGAACAGGGACTCTGGCTACACCTTC.

The chain uses TRBV5-8 and TRBJ1-5; possibly TRBD1 for D (5 bases). V dropped 4 bases and J dropped 5 bases, with 13 bases sitting between them. The CDR3 spans 14 residues. From germline, CDR1 is SGHTS and CDR2 YDEGEE. CDR3 amino acids: CASSLGQIHQPQHF. DNA for the CDR3: TGTGCCAGCAGCCTGGGGCAGATACATCAGCCCCAGCATTTT.

V usage is TRBV5-5 and J usage is TRBJ1-4; no reliable D call. Trimming cost V 0 bases and J 8 bases, with 8 bases left between them. This CDR3 comprises 13 residues. The germline V gene has CDR1 SGHKS and CDR2 YYEKEE (reference sequence). This CDR3 reads CASSLAGEEKLFF. DNA for the CDR3: TGTGCCAGCAGCTTGGCCGGAGAGGAAAAACTGTTTTTT.

This clone appeared a single time. The chain recombines TRBV27 with TRBJ1-4; no clear D gene. Germline lookup yields CDR1 MNHEY and CDR2 SMNVEV (reference sequence). The CDR3 is made up of 13 amino acids. V was shortened by 2 bases and J by 8 bases, with 9 bases between the two germline ends. The CDR3 region has the DNA TGTGCCAGCAGTTTAGAGGGCGAGGAAAAACTGTTTTTT. Amino acids: CASSLEGEEKLFF.

The table lists this clone with a count of one. The chain uses TRBV9 and TRBJ2-1; D could derive from TRBD1 or TRBD2 (5 bases each). V gave up 0 bases and J gave up 5 bases, with 12 bases separating them. Germline lookup yields CDR1 SGDLS and CDR2 YYNGEE. This CDR3 is built from 15 residues. This CDR3 reads CASSVGGSPNNEQFF. In DNA form, the CDR3 reads TGTGCCAGCAGCGTAGGGGGGTCCCCCAACAATGAGCAGTTCTTC.

The rearrangement uses TRBV4-3 and TRBJ1-3; D may be TRBD1 (5 bases). Germline lookup yields CDR1 LGHNA and CDR2 YSLEER. Trimming cost V 3 bases and J 0 bases, with 12 bases left between them. The CDR3 length is 16 residues. CDR3 DNA sequence: TGCGCCAGCAGCCAGGGACGTATTTTCTCTGGAAACACCATATATTTT. Amino acids: CASSQGRIFSGNTIYF.

This chain uses TRBV5-6 with TRBJ1-5; D gene ambiguous. There are 15 residues in the CDR3. Trimming took 1 base from V and 6 from J, leaving 14 bases between them. Germline V lookup: CDR1 SGHDT, CDR2 YYEEEE. The DNA of the CDR3 is TGTGCCAGCAGCTTGTTGCGTGCTCTAAGTCAGCCCCAGCATTTT. Translation: CASSLLRALSQPQHF. Complete variable domain (other parts from reference TRBV5-6 and TRBJ1-5): DAGVTQSPTHLIKTRGQQVTLRCSPKSGHDTVSWYQQALGQGPQFIFQYYEEEERQRGNFPDRFSGHQFPNYSSELNVNALLLGDSALYLCASSLLRALSQPQHFGDGTRLSIL.

The sample holds one count of this clone. CDR3 bases: TGTGCCACCAGCCGGGACAGGGGACACAATGAGCAGTTCTTC. Translated: CATSRDRGHNEQFF. The V gene is TRBV24-1, the J gene TRBJ2-1; the match to TRBD1 covers 10 bases. The V segment lost 7 bases and the J segment 5 bases; nucleotides outside the gene matches: 4. CDR3 size: 14 residues. Looked up from germline, CDR1 is KGHDR and CDR2 is SFDVKD.

The sample holds one count of this clone. The V and J genes are TRBV7-8 and TRBJ2-7, with D perhaps matching TRBD2 (5 bases). CDR3 size: 14 residues. The V gene's germline CDR1 is SGHVS and CDR2 FQNEAQ. Trimming removed 2 bases at V and 2 bases at J, with 10 bases between. The CDR3 loop reads CASSLRAGTYEQYF. The DNA for the CDR3 is TGTGCCAGCAGCTTAAGGGCGGGTACCTACGAGCAGTACTTC.

The chain recombines TRBV3-1 (or the pseudogene TRBV3-2) with TRBJ2-5; D is unresolved. V was pared by 4 bases and J by 4 bases, with 16 bases between. In germline, CDR1 is LGHDT, CDR2 YNNKEL (reference sequence). The CDR3 totals 15 residues. CDR3 sequence: CASSPPLGLAETQYF. CDR3 nucleotides: TGTGCCAGCAGCCCCCCCCTCGGCCTGGCAGAGACCCAGTACTTC.

This rearrangement joins TRBV3-1 (or the pseudogene TRBV3-2) to TRBJ2-2, with a tentative D call TRBD2 (6 bases). The CDR3 length is 13 residues. V gave up 4 bases and J gave up 7 bases, with 10 bases separating them. Germline CDR1 and CDR2: LGHDT and YNNKEL (reference sequence). CDR3 DNA sequence: TGTGCCAGCAGCCGGAGGGCGGGCGGGGAGCTGTTTTTT. Translation gives CASSRRAGGELFF.

About this clone: It is unclear where the CDR3 begins or ends on the DNA, so no DNA is shown, and the CDR3 is as TCRdb lists it. The gene calls are TRBV2 and TRBJ2-1. Germline V gives CDR1 SNHLY, CDR2 FYNNEI. The CDR3 comprises 16 residues, both ends counted. This CDR3 reads CASSFLAGSSYNEQFF.

This clone has a single count. The chain has TRBV11-3 and TRBJ2-2; no definite D call. Trimming took off 1 base at V and 4 bases at J, with 10 bases between the two ends. Germline V gene lookup returns CDR1 SGHNT and CDR2 YENEEA. The CDR3 sequence is 15 residues long. In DNA form, the CDR3 reads TGTGCCAGCAGCTTAGGAGGAACAGTCACCGGGGAGCTGTTTTTT. Translated, it gives CASSLGGTVTGELFF.

Details on this clone: The junction does not match germline at one end; this may be a read error. The gene calls are TRBV7-7 and TRBJ2-2; TRBD1 agrees at 7 bases. CDR3 size: 15 residues. CDR1 SSHAT and CDR2 FNYEAQ come from the germline V gene (reference sequence). The CDR3 spells CASSSRTGNTGELFF. The CDR3 DNA reads as TGTGCTAGCAGCTCCCGGACAGGGAACACCGGGGAGCTGTTTTTT.

A single count supports this clone. This sequence joins TRBV28 and TRBJ1-4, with 7 bases fitting TRBD1. The CDR3 contains 16 residues. From germline, CDR1 is MDHEN and CDR2 SYDVKM. Germline trimming cut 3 bases from V and 7 bases from J; bases unmatched to any gene: 11. CDR3 loop: CASSLRGQAIGEKLFF. In DNA form, the CDR3 reads TGTGCCAGCAGTTTGAGGGGGCAGGCGATCGGTGAAAAACTGTTTTTT.

This sequence joins TRBV5-4 and TRBJ1-1; possible D gene TRBD1, 6 bases. CDR1 and CDR2 from the germline V gene are SGHNT and YYREEE (reference sequence). The CDR3 covers 15 residues. V shed 4 bases and J shed 1 base, with 14 bases lying between them. The CDR3 DNA follows: TGTGCCAGCAGCCCAAAGGGGGGTCCGAACACTGAAGCTTTCTTT. The encoded protein is CASSPKGGPNTEAFF.

The genes are TRBV5-6 and TRBJ1-5; no definite D call. V gave up 4 bases and J gave up 1 base, with 12 bases separating them. CDR1 and CDR2 (germline): SGHDT, YYEEEE. The CDR3 sequence is 15 residues long. This chain's CDR3 is CASSEQPGSNQPQHF. In nucleotides, the CDR3 is TGTGCCAGCAGCGAGCAGCCGGGGAGCAATCAGCCCCAGCATTTT.

The chain couples TRBV5-3 to TRBJ2-5; 12 positions match TRBD1. TRBV5-3 is an ORF, and what it does is uncertain. The CDR3 loop spans 16 amino acids. V lost 4 bases and J lost 2; bases outside the gene matches: 6. The CDR3 sequence: CARSPWDRGRQETQYF. CDR3 in DNA: TGTGCCAGAAGCCCATGGGACAGGGGGCGACAAGAGACCCAGTACTTC.

The rearrangement uses TRBV3-1 (or the pseudogene TRBV3-2) and TRBJ1-5; weak D call: TRBD1 (6 bases). The CDR3 runs 14 residues. Per germline, CDR1 LGHDT and CDR2 YNNKEL (reference sequence). V lost 4 bases and J lost 9, with 16 bases in between. For the CDR3, the DNA is TGTGCCAGCAGCCCGGACAGCGGCAGATCGCCCCAGCATTTT. Translating gives CASSPDSGRSPQHF.

This chain connects TRBV24-1 to TRBJ2-6; tentatively, D is TRBD2 (7 bases). CDR1 KGHDR and CDR2 SFDVKD come from the germline V gene. V lost 2 bases and J 0 bases, leaving 16 bases between the germline ends. CDR3 length: 19 residues. The CDR3 region is CATSDSLGGPDSGANVLTF. The CDR3 bases are TGTGCCACCAGTGATTCTCTCGGGGGGCCTGACTCTGGGGCCAACGTCCTGACTTTC.

J is TRBJ2-2 and V is TRBV7-6; D may be TRBD1 (5 bases). V was cut by 3 bases and J by 1 base, with 18 bases left in between. The length of the CDR3 is 18 residues. Germline V gene sequence: CDR1 SGHVS, CDR2 FNYEAQ. This CDR3 is CASSFGAISEVNTGELFF. The CDR3 DNA reads as TGTGCCAGCAGCTTTGGGGCCATCAGTGAAGTGAACACCGGGGAGCTGTTTTTT.

The genes are TRBV4-3 and TRBJ1-6, with 8 bases fitting TRBD1. The CDR3 runs 15 residues. With V trimmed by 4 bases and J by 5 bases, 4 bases remained unmatched. CDR1 and CDR2 (germline): LGHNA, YSLEER. The CDR3 loop is CASSRGTGDNSPLHF. CDR3 bases: TGCGCCAGCAGCCGAGGGACAGGAGATAATTCACCCCTCCACTTT.

CDR3 DNA: TGTGCCACCAGCAGAGAGTCTACAACTAATGAAAAACTGTTTTTT. Its translation: CATSRESTTNEKLFF. This chain connects TRBV15 to TRBJ1-4; D ambiguous. CDR1 is LNHNV and CDR2 is YYDKDF in the germline V gene (reference sequence). V gave up 0 bases and J gave up 0 bases, with 5 bases separating them. The CDR3 is 15 amino acids.